Below are 2 T cell receptor beta chains sequenced from a single sample in a study of a mutant IDH1 vaccine in newly diagnosed glioma. No antigens are known for them. Using immunoSEQ multiplex PCR, the repertoire was profiled, and TCRdb retains in-frame clones only, with some absent. The sample carries some 60,000 clones, 75% to 90% recorded once. The time point is: week 47, end of study. In every dose of vaccine, 300 ug of mutant IDH1 20-mer peptide was given alongside topical imiquimod. The sample consisted of PBMCs, taken from a glioma patient whose treatment included an IDH1 peptide vaccine. The source of these receptors is a man aged 30 to 39 with glioma.

The genes are TRBV5-1 and TRBJ2-7, with D tentatively TRBD1 or TRBD2 (5 bases each). The CDR3 loop spans 15 amino acids. In germline, CDR1 is SGHRS, CDR2 YFSETQ. V lost 0 bases, J lost 2 bases, and 12 bases lay in between. The CDR3 nucleotides are TGCGCCAGCAGCTTGGCGGCAGGGAGAGCCTACGAGCAGTACTTC. Protein: CASSLAAGRAYEQYF.

The chain joins TRBV18 to TRBJ1-2; D remains ambiguous. CDR1 and CDR2 from the germline V gene are KGHSH and LQKENI. The CDR3 is made up of 13 amino acids. V was trimmed by 2 bases and J by 2 bases, leaving 6 bases between them. This chain's CDR3 is CASSPTENYGYTF. CDR3 DNA: TGTGCCAGCTCACCAACAGAGAACTATGGCTACACCTTC.